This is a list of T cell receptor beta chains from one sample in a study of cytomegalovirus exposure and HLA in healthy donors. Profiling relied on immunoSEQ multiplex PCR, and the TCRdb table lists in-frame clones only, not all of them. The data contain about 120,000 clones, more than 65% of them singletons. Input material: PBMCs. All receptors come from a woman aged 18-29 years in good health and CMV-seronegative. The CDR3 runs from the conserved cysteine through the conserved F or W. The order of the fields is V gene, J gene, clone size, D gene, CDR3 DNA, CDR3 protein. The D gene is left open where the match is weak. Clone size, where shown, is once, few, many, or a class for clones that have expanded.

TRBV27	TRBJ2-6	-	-	TGTGCCAGCAGTTTACTCCTCGACTCTGGGGCCAACGGCCTGACTTTC	CASSLLLDSGANGLTF
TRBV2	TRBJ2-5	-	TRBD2	TGTGCCAGCTACCCCTCAGCGGGGGCTTCACAAGAGACCCAGTACTTC	CASYPSAGASQETQYF
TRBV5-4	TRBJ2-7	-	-	TGTGCCAGCAGGCTTGACAGGCGCTCCTACGAGCAGTACTTC	CASRLDRRSYEQYF
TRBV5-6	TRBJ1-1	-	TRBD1	TGTGCCAGCAGCCCGGACAGGGCGGTTCAGGGGAACACTGAAGCTTTCTTT	CASSPDRAVQGNTEAFF
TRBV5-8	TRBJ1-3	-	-	TGTGCCAGCACCCTCCGGAGGGCTGGAAACACCATATATTTT	CASTLRRAGNTIYF
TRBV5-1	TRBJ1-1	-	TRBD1	TGCGCCAGCAGCTTACCAGACAGGGGAGGCACTGAAGCTTTCTTT	CASSLPDRGGTEAFF
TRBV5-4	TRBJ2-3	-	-	TGTGCCAGCAGCTTGGCCTCCACAGATACGCAGTATTTT	CASSLASTDTQYF
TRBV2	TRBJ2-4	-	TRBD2	TGTGCCAGCTCCCGGGGGGGGACAACGGACAGTCAGTACTTC	CASSRGGTTDSQYF
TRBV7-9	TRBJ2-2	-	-	TGTGCCAGCAGCTTAGAACTACTGGAAGGGGCCGGGGAGCTGTTTTTT	CASSLELLEGAGELFF
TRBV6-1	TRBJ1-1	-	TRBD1	TGTGCCAGCAGGGAACAGGGGGCGAACACTGAAGCTTTCTTT	CASREQGANTEAFF
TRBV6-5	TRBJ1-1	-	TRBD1	TGTGCCAGCAGTTTGACAGGGGGCACTGAAGCTTTCTTT	CASSLTGGTEAFF
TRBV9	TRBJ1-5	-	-	TGTGCCAGCAGCCTCGAACAGGAGAATCAGCCCCAGCATTTT	CASSLEQENQPQHF
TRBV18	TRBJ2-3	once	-	TGTGCCAGCTCACCCTCCGAGGGCCACGATACGCAGTATTTT	CASSPSEGHDTQYF
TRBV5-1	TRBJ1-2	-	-	TGCGCCAGCAGCTTGGAAACAGGGCGAACTAACTATGGCTACACCTTC	CASSLETGRTNYGYTF
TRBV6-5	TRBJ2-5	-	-	TGTGCCAGCAGTCCCAGGCCCAGGGAGACCCAGTACTTC	CASSPRPRETQYF
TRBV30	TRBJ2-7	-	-	TGTGCCTGGAAGGGATACGGGAACTACGAGCAGTACTTC	CAWKGYGNYEQYF
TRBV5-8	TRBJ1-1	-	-	TGTGCCAGCAGTCTTAGCCTGCTGGGAGCTTTCTTT	CASSLSLLGAFF
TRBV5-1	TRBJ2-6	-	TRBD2	TGCGCCAGCAGCTTGGCCGCTCTTCGGCGGGGGGTCGAATCTTCTGGGGCCAACGTCCTGACTTTC	CASSLAALRRGVESSGANVLTF
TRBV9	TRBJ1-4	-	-	TGTGCCAGCAGCGAGACAGCCATTAATGAAAAACTGTTTTTT	CASSETAINEKLFF
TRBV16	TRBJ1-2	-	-	TGTGCCAGCAGCCCGAGGGCGAACTACACCTTC	CASSPRANYTF
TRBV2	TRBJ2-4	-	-	TGTGCCAGCAAGCATGATCAGGCCAAAAACAGTCAGTACTTC	CASKHDQAKNSQYF
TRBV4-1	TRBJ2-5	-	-	TGCGCCAGCAGCCGTTACAACGAAGAGACCCAGTACTTC	CASSRYNEETQYF
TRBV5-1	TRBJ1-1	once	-	TGCGCCAGCAGCTCGAGATCGGGGGGGATGAACACTGAAGCTTTCTTT	CASSSRSGGMNTEAFF
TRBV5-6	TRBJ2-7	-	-	TGTGCCAGCAGCTTGGGGGCAGGGGTCTACTACGAGCAGTACTTC	CASSLGAGVYYEQYF